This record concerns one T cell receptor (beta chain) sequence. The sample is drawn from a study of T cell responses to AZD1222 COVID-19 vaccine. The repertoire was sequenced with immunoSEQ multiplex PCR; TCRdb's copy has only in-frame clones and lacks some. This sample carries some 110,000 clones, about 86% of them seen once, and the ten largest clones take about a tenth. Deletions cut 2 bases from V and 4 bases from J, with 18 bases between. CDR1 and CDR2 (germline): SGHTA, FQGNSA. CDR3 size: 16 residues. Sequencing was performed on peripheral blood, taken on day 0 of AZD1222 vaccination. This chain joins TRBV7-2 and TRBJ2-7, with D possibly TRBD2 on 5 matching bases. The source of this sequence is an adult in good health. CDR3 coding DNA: TGTGCCAGCAGCTTAACCCGCGGAGGAGGCGGATACGAGCAGTACTTC. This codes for CASSLTRGGGGYEQYF. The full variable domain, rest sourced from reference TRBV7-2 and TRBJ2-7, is GAGVSQSPSNKVTEKGKDVELRCDPISGHTALYWYRQSLGQGLEFLIYFQGNSAPDKSGLPSDRFSAERTGGSVSTLTIQRTQQEDSAVYLCASSLTRGGGGYEQYFGPGTRLTVT.